This TCR beta chain originates from a study of identical twins. Notes on the study in general: Abundant beta clonotypes from cord blood bore fewer insertions; memory repertoires lacked this pattern. Less excess twin sharing appeared in beta out-of-frame sequences.

There are many counts of this clonotype. What it binds is not known. TCRdb analysed the 5' RACE reads with MiXCR anew, one entry per CDR3 protein. Of about 660,000 distinct CDR3 sequences in the sample, approximately 9% were seen once. The ends lost 3 bases at V and 9 bases at J; junction bases unmatched: 5. The CDR3 runs 13 residues. Germline V CDR1 and CDR2: SQVTM, ANQGSEA. These records were also assigned to another study, of yellow fever vaccine responses in identical twins. From that paper: As reported, the vaccine T cell response of twins seemed partly convergent and partly personalized.

Sequences were obtained from PBMCs. V is TRBV29-1 and J is TRBJ2-1; 10 bases align to TRBD2. This receptor was identified in a woman aged 18-29 years in good health. DNA of the CDR3: TGCAGCGTTGAGGGTCTAGCGGGGGTTGAGCAGTTCTTC. Protein sequence: CSVEGLAGVEQFF.